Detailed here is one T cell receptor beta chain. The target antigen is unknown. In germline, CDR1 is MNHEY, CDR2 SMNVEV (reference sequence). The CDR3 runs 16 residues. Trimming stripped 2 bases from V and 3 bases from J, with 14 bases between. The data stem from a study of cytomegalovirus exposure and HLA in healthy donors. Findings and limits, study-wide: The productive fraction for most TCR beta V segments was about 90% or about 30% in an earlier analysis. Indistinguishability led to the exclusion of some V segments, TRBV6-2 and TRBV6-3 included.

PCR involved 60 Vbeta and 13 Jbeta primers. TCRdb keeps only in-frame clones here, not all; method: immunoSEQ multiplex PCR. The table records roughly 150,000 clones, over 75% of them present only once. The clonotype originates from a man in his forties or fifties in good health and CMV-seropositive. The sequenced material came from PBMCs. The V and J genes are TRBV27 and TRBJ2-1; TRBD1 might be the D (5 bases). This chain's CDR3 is CASSLLGARGYNEQFF. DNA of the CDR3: TGTGCCAGCAGTTTACTTGGGGCAAGAGGCTACAATGAGCAGTTCTTC.